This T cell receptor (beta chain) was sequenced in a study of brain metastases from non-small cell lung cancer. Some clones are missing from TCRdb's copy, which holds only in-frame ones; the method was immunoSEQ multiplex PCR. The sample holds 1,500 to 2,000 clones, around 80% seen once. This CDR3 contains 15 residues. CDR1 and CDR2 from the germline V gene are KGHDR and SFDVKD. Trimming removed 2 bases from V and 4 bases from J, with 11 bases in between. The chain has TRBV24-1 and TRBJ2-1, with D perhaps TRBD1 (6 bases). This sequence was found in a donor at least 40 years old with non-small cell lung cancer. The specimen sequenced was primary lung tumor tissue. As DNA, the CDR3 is TGTGCCACCAGTGATTGGGGGACATCTTACAATGAGCAGTTCTTC. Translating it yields CATSDWGTSYNEQFF.